Sequencing of this TCR beta chain was carried out in a study of post-analysis software for immune sequencing data. Study findings and constraints: Controls' normalized Chao1 diversity significantly exceeded that of multiple sclerosis patients. TRBV5-6, TRBV5-1 and TRBV20-1 were among about 5 TRBV segments more frequent in patients than controls.

Unique-molecular-identifier-tagged TCR beta cDNA libraries were used. TCRdb processed the PCR reads anew with MiXCR; each CDR3 protein has one entry. The repertoire holds hundreds of thousands of distinct CDR3 sequences, with roughly 29% as singletons. Trimming pared 4 bases from V and 0 bases from J, leaving 11 bases between. CDR3 length: 15 residues. CDR1 and CDR2 (germline): SGHKS, YYEKEE (reference sequence). On this clonotype itself: Its antigen is not identified.

The J gene is TRBJ2-4, the V gene TRBV5-5, with D possibly called TRBD1 or TRBD2 (5 bases each). Sequenced material: blood. This TCR was recovered from a girl between 5 and 17 years old with multiple sclerosis. The CDR3 DNA sequence: TGTGCCAGCAGCGGGGACGCCCTAGCCAAAAACATTCAGTACTTC. Translation: CASSGDALAKNIQYF.